The text below deals with one TCR beta chain. Its antigen is currently unknown. Germline trimming cut 2 bases from V and 2 bases from J; bases unmatched to any gene: 4. The CDR3 length is 15 residues. CDR1 is PRHDT, CDR2 FYEKMQ, per germline (reference sequence). These data come from a study of beta chain features in type 1 diabetes. Study-level points and caveats: People with Type 1 diabetes carried modestly yet significantly shorter TCRB CDR3s in all four CD4+ subsets.

As every portion of the isolated RNA was reverse transcribed, the sequencing read expressed TCRB transcripts. Profiled with immunoSEQ multiplex PCR; TCRdb holds only in-frame clones, not every one. The sample carries 120,000 to 150,000 clones, about 13% recorded once. The chain couples TRBV13 to TRBJ1-1, with 8 bases that match TRBD1. The TCR originated in a man in his late teens or twenties with type 1 diabetes. Sequencing was carried out using central memory CD4+ T cells from blood. Here the CDR3 reads CASSLSDRENTEAFF. CDR3 in DNA: TGTGCCAGCAGCTTATCGGACAGGGAAAACACTGAAGCTTTCTTT.